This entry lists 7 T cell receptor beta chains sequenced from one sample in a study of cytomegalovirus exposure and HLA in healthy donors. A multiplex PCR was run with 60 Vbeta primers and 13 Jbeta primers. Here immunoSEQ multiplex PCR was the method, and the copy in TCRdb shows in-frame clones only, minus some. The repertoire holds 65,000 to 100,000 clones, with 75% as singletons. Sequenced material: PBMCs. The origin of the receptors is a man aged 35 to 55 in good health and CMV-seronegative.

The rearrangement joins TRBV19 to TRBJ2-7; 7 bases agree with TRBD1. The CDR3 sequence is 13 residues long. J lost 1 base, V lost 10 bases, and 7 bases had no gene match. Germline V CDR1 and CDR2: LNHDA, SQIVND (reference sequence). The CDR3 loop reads CATETGISYEQYF. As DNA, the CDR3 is TGTGCCACAGAGACAGGGATTTCCTACGAGCAGTACTTC.

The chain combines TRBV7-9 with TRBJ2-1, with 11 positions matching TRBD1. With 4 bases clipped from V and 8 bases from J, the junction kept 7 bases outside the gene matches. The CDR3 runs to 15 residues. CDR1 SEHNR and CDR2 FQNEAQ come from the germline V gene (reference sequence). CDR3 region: CASSSTGQGAYEQFF. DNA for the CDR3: TGTGCCAGCAGCTCTACAGGACAGGGGGCATATGAGCAGTTCTTC.

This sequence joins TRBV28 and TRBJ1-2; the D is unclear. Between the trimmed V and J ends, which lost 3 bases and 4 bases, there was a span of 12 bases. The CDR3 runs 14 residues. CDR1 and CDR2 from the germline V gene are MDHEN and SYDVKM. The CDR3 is CASSLGSERYGYTF. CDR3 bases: TGTGCCAGCAGTTTGGGCAGTGAACGCTATGGCTACACCTTC.

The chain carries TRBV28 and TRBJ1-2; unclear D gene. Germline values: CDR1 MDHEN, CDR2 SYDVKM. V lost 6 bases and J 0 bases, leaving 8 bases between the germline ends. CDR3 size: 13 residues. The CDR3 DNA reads TGTGCCAGCAGCCCGGGTCCTAACTATGGCTACACCTTC. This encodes CASSPGPNYGYTF.

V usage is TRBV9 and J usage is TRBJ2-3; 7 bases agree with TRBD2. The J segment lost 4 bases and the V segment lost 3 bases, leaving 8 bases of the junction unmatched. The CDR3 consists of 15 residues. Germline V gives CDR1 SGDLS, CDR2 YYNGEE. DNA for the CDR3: TGTGCCAGCAGCGCAGCGGGGTGGTTAGCAGATACGCAGTATTTT. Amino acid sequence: CASSAAGWLADTQYF.

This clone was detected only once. CDR3 bases: TGTGCCAGCAGCTTACTCGGGGACACTCTGGGACAGGGTAAGGAGGATGGCTACACCTTC. Encoded protein: CASSLLGDTLGQGKEDGYTF. The V and J genes are TRBV13 and TRBJ1-2; TRBD1 agrees at 9 bases. This CDR3 contains 20 residues. The ends lost 2 bases at V and 6 bases at J; junction bases unmatched: 22. Germline CDR1 is PRHDT and CDR2 is FYEKMQ (reference sequence).

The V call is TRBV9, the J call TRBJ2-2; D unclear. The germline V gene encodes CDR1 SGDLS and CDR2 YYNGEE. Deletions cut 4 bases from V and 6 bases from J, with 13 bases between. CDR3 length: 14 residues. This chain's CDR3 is CASSPGMDAGELFF. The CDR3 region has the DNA TGTGCCAGCAGCCCAGGAATGGATGCCGGGGAGCTGTTTTTT.